A selection of T cell receptor beta chains follows, all from one sample in a study of T cells after yellow fever vaccination. TCRdb re-analysed the 5' RACE reads in MiXCR, keeping a single row per CDR3 protein. The sample holds approximately 580,000 distinct CDR3 sequences, less than 20% seen once. The input for sequencing was PBMCs, taken more than 4 days after the first yellow fever vaccination. The source is a man aged 18 to 29 who received the YFV17D yellow fever vaccine. Both conserved end residues are part of each CDR3. The D gene is left open where the match is weak.

cdr3_length d_call j_call v_call cdr3_aa
13 . TRBJ1-5 TRBV18 CASSPEMDQPQHF
16 . TRBJ2-1 TRBV4-1 CASSQDPGAGENEQFF
16 TRBD2 TRBJ2-7 TRBV10-3 CAISESWGGGAYEQYF
15 TRBD2 TRBJ2-3 TRBV20-1 CSVISGRGATDTQYF
17 TRBD1 TRBJ2-2 TRBV4-3 CASSQLGTGVATGELFF
13 TRBD2 TRBJ2-7 TRBV12-3/TRBV12-4 CASASGGGYEQYF
14 . TRBJ1-5 TRBV4-1 CASSPKSGQEPQHF
14 TRBD1 TRBJ2-3 TRBV7-8 CASSLTGGKDTQYF
13 . TRBJ1-2 TRBV9 CASSVGRGDGYTF
13 . TRBJ1-1 TRBV25-1 CASIAPVNTEAFF
15 . TRBJ1-4 TRBV5-1 CASSDDPGQKEKLFF
12 . TRBJ2-3 TRBV7-9 CASSWDPDTQYF
17 TRBD2 TRBJ2-3 TRBV7-2 CASSSGTSGGVTDTQYF
16 TRBD2 TRBJ2-7 TRBV20-1 CSAAWRGVTPSYEQYF
15 TRBD2 TRBJ2-5 TRBV18 CASSPVRGGQETQYF
14 TRBD2 TRBJ2-6 TRBV7-9 CASGTSAGANVLTF
17 . TRBJ1-3 TRBV6-5 CASSYDVRGLSGNTIYF
11 . TRBJ1-5 TRBV6-5 CATGQNQPQHF
19 TRBD2 TRBJ2-1 TRBV6-5 CASSYSGTSGGLSYNEQFF
15 TRBD1 TRBJ2-7 TRBV5-1 CVSSLKRDSLYEQYF
13 . TRBJ2-7 TRBV5-1 CASSLGATIQQYF
17 TRBD2 TRBJ2-1 TRBV4-1 CASSQDGYTSGGGEQFF
14 TRBD1 TRBJ2-5 TRBV4-2 CASSQVDRAETQYF
15 TRBD1 TRBJ1-4 TRBV30 CAWSDTGTDNEKLFF
18 . TRBJ2-2 TRBV5-1 CASSPGPGRAFRTGELFF
15 . TRBJ2-3 TRBV25-1 CAAASRHLSTDTQYF
17 TRBD2 TRBJ2-1 TRBV5-1 CASSLATSGGPYNEQFF
15 . TRBJ2-5 TRBV7-8 CASSLIAGRKETQYF
14 TRBD2 TRBJ2-3 TRBV20-1 CSARKGGGVDTQYF
14 TRBD1 TRBJ2-5 TRBV12-3/TRBV12-4 CASSHRDREETQYF
15 . TRBJ2-3 TRBV20-1 CSARDQRRGPDTQYF
12 TRBD1 TRBJ2-5 TRBV29-1 CSAGDRQETQYF
11 . TRBJ1-4 TRBV25-1 CASFSNEKLFF
15 . TRBJ2-7 TRBV29-1 CSVEDLEGPSYEQYF
17 . TRBJ2-6 TRBV7-2 CASSSVGPPSGANVLTF
14 . TRBJ1-1 TRBV6-1 CASNPGDRHAEAFF
15 TRBD1 TRBJ1-5 TRBV4-1 CASSPDRVVRQPQHF
14 TRBD2 TRBJ2-2 TRBV2 CASEAGGPLGGLFF
12 . TRBJ2-3 TRBV5-5 CASSADADTQYF
15 TRBD1 TRBJ2-5 TRBV7-7 CASSADRGTQETQYF
14 TRBD2 TRBJ2-7 TRBV19 CASGPGGRTYEQYF
16 TRBD1 TRBJ2-3 TRBV18 CASSPPSRGLEDTQYF
14 . TRBJ2-1 TRBV4-1 CASSQETSDNEQFF
12 . TRBJ2-5 TRBV7-2 CASSSILGTQYF
16 TRBD1 TRBJ2-2 TRBV18 CASSPWSTGEAGELFF
14 . TRBJ2-5 TRBV5-1 CASSKGHPQETQYF
13 . TRBJ2-3 TRBV5-8 CASSITPADTQYF
18 . TRBJ2-6 TRBV20-1 CSAGPYFGDLGGANVLTF